This TCR beta chain was observed in a study of tumor-infiltrating lymphocytes in primary liver carcinoma. Study overall: Patients included men and women of 30 to 69 years.

Germline CDR1 and CDR2: SGHRS and YFSETQ. This CDR3 has 15 residues. To note about this clonotype: At one end, the junction sequence differs from germline, possibly due to a read error.

Priming with a constant-region primer yielded TCR beta cDNA from about 450 ng total RNA. Investigators got TCR beta libraries out of three nested multiplex PCR rounds, done with slightly modified ARM-PCR. A C-beta reverse primer was combined with TRBV1-TRBV30 forward primers in the first two PCR rounds, and each round had around 10 cycles. TCRdb reanalysed the multiplex PCR reads using MiXCR and keeps one entry per CDR3 protein. The sample consists of some 110,000 distinct CDR3 sequences, 64% of them appearing once. RNA and DNA were co-extracted from about 20-30 mg of unsorted bulk tissue. The sequence was collected from a woman in her sixties or seventies with primary liver carcinoma and hepatitis B virus infection. The chain has TRBV5-1 and TRBJ2-7; D possibly corresponds to TRBD2 (7 bases). Material for sequencing was liver tumor tissue from sampling region 3. The subset here: tumor region T3, left-lateral pole. The CDR3 nucleotides are TGCGCCAGCATTCTGGGGGGGCAGCCAGCCTACGAGCAGCACTTC. It translates to CASILGGQPAYEQHF.